These 28 T cell receptor beta chains were all obtained from the same sample, sequenced in a study of shared clonotypes between healthy human individuals (dated by TCRdb to the early 2020s). For the CD8 naive samples, CD45RO-negative cells were positively selected for CCR7, yielding a CD45RA+CCR7+ population from which TemRA cells were excluded. The receptor library was made with the immunoSEQ multiplex PCR assay. TCRdb carries this immuneACCESS record with in-frame sequences only. Its versions omit some clonotypes, under half of them owing to an unresolved V gene in the studies checked, with the rest unexplained. Counted in this sample were about 2.1 million clones; 93% of them appeared once. Approximately 1.7% of the sample comes from the top ten. Sequencing used naive CD8+ T cells from PBMCs. In the paper's terms, the cell subset or site label means: CD45RA+CCR7+. These receptors were collected from a man aged 18 to 35 in good health. Some clones in this sample may be carry-over from other donors' samples.

In DNA form, the CDR3 reads TGTGCCAGCAGACTGGCTCGAATGAACACTGAAGCTTTCTTT. Protein sequence: CASRLARMNTEAFF. The V and J genes are TRBV6-5 and TRBJ1-1; D gene uncertain. Germline CDR1 reads MNHEY; CDR2 reads SVGAGI. The CDR3 runs to 14 residues. Deletions cut 6 bases from V and 0 bases from J, with 11 bases between.

In this sample, this clone turned up once. The rearrangement uses TRBV5-1 and TRBJ2-7; D gene ambiguous. Germline CDR1 reads SGHRS; CDR2 reads YFSETQ. Trimming removed 0 bases from V and 6 bases from J, with 7 bases in between. The CDR3 totals 12 residues. Here the CDR3 DNA reads TGCGCCAGCAGCTTGGGGGGTGCCGAGCAGTACTTC. Translating gives CASSLGGAEQYF.

This chain uses TRBV29-1 with TRBJ2-5; 13 bases agree with TRBD2. The CDR3 extends over 15 amino acids. Germline CDR1 is SQVTM and CDR2 is ANQGSEA. V trimming: 7 bases; J trimming: 5 bases; junction bases outside the gene matches: 10. The CDR3 DNA follows: TGCAGCGCGGGGCGGACTAGCGGGAGTGGGGAGACCCAGTACTTC. Translated: CSAGRTSGSGETQYF.

This chain uses TRBV10-3 with TRBJ2-1; 10 nucleotides match TRBD2. Germline lookup yields CDR1 ENHRY and CDR2 SYGVKD. Trimming at V came to 0 bases and at J to 8 bases, leaving 7 bases not matched to a gene. The CDR3 has 16 amino acids. In DNA, the CDR3 is TGTGCCATCAGTGAGTCTAGCGGGAGGTCTCTTGATGAGCAGTTCTTC. Protein sequence: CAISESSGRSLDEQFF.

This clone appeared a few times. The chain is built from TRBV7-9 and TRBJ2-7, with 9 bases lining up with TRBD1. CDR3 size: 14 residues. V lost 5 bases to trimming and J lost 5 bases; unmatched junction nucleotides: 7. Germline-derived CDR1 and CDR2 are SEHNR and FQNEAQ (reference sequence). The CDR3 loop reads CASSQRDRANEQYF. In nucleotides, the CDR3 is TGTGCCAGCAGCCAACGGGACAGGGCCAACGAGCAGTACTTC.

The chain couples TRBV4-2 to TRBJ2-7; TRBD1 is a possible D gene (6 bases). CDR1 is LGHNA, CDR2 YNFKEQ, per germline. This CDR3 is built from 14 residues. The V end was cut by 4 bases, the J end by 5 bases, with 15 bases between. CDR3 amino acids: CASSPTGQTHEQYF. CDR3 sequence (DNA): TGTGCCAGCAGCCCCACGGGACAAACACACGAGCAGTACTTC.

The CDR3 DNA is TGTGCCAGTAGGGGTGGCCGGCTGGAGCAGTACTTC. It is translated as CASRGGRLEQYF. The chain has TRBV19 and TRBJ2-7; D remains ambiguous. CDR1 and CDR2 (germline): LNHDA, SQIVND (reference sequence). CDR3 length: 12 residues. The V gene lost 6 bases and the J gene lost 7 bases, with 13 bases spanning the gap.

CDR3 in DNA: TGTGCCAGCAGCCCACTGGAGGCTCGCACAGATACGCAGTATTTT. It is translated as CASSPLEARTDTQYF. V usage is TRBV7-9 and J usage is TRBJ2-3, with D tentatively TRBD2 (5 bases). The CDR3 covers 15 residues. V was clipped by 5 bases and J by 1 base, with 13 bases between them. Germline V gene lookup returns CDR1 SEHNR and CDR2 FQNEAQ (reference sequence).

The CDR3 coding sequence is TGTGCCAGCAGTCCCTACCTACTAGCGGGAGTATTAGATACGCAGTATTTT. Amino acids: CASSPYLLAGVLDTQYF. J is TRBJ2-3 and V is TRBV27; 11 nucleotides line up with TRBD2. Germline V gene sequence: CDR1 MNHEY, CDR2 SMNVEV (reference sequence). The trim removed 5 bases at V and 5 bases at J, leaving 12 bases unmatched. CDR3 length equals 17 residues.

The chain recombines TRBV28 with TRBJ2-5; D is unclear. The V end was cut by 2 bases, the J end by 5 bases, with 15 bases between. The length of the CDR3 is 15 residues. Germline V gene sequence: CDR1 MDHEN, CDR2 SYDVKM. The CDR3 nucleotides are TGTGCCAGCAGTTTAGGCTCAAGGGTGGGGGAGACCCAGTACTTC. Translated: CASSLGSRVGETQYF.

The chain employs TRBV10-3 and TRBJ2-2; perhaps TRBD2 as D (6 bases). The CDR3 contains 14 residues. V lost 7 bases and J lost 6, with 15 bases in between. Germline V gene lookup returns CDR1 ENHRY and CDR2 SYGVKD. The CDR3 is CAIKPGERAGELFF. The CDR3 DNA reads as TGTGCCATCAAACCGGGAGAGAGGGCCGGGGAGCTGTTTTTT.

This clone was counted a single time. The J gene is TRBJ2-7, the V gene TRBV2; D gene unclear. V lost 3 bases, J lost 1 base, and 16 bases lay in between. The CDR3 runs 16 residues. Germline CDR1 reads SNHLY; CDR2 reads FYNNEI. This CDR3 is CASSDGPVESSYEQYF. In DNA form, the CDR3 reads TGTGCCAGCAGTGATGGGCCCGTTGAGTCGTCCTACGAGCAGTACTTC.

The gene calls are TRBV5-1 and TRBJ2-5; the match to TRBD1 covers 11 bases. The CDR3 has 15 residues. From germline, CDR1 is SGHRS and CDR2 YFSETQ. The J segment lost 5 bases and the V segment lost 4 bases, leaving 7 bases of the junction unmatched. The DNA for the CDR3 is TGCGCCAGCAGCCTAGGGACAGGGGGAGTTGAGACCCAGTACTTC. This gives the protein CASSLGTGGVETQYF.

This sequence joins TRBV6-5 and TRBJ2-7; tentative D call: TRBD2 (6 bases). This CDR3 is 15 amino acids long. Germline values: CDR1 MNHEY, CDR2 SVGAGI. Trimming left V 4 bases short and J 2 bases short, with 15 bases between. The DNA for the CDR3 is TGTGCCAGCAGTTCTATAGCGGAACTAACCTACGAGCAGTACTTC. Its translation: CASSSIAELTYEQYF.

The chain recombines TRBV30 with TRBJ1-1; a possible D gene is TRBD1 (5 bases). V lost 2 bases and J lost 7, with 14 bases in between. CDR3 length: 13 residues. Germline V gene lookup returns CDR1 GTSNPN and CDR2 SVGIG (reference sequence). CDR3 sequence (DNA): TGTGCCTGGAGTTCGGGCCTCGGGGGTGAAGCTTTCTTT. Translated, it gives CAWSSGLGGEAFF.

The rearrangement links TRBV6-5 to TRBJ2-3; no firm D call. Germline V gives CDR1 MNHEY, CDR2 SVGAGI. This CDR3 is 12 amino acids long. Trimming stripped 4 bases from V and 6 bases from J, with 8 bases between. The CDR3 nucleotides are TGTGCCAGCAGTTGGCGTGGGGATACGCAGTATTTT. Protein sequence: CASSWRGDTQYF.

The CDR3 loop is CSDQTVSNTEAFF. CDR3 nucleotides: TGCAGCGACCAAACGGTCAGTAACACTGAAGCTTTCTTT. The chain employs TRBV29-1 and TRBJ1-1; D uncertain. The CDR3 runs to 13 residues. From germline, CDR1 is SQVTM and CDR2 ANQGSEA. Trimming stripped 7 bases from V and 2 bases from J, with 14 bases between.

The rearrangement uses TRBV27 and TRBJ1-5, with D possibly matching TRBD1 (5 bases). V shed 2 bases and J shed 8 bases, with 13 bases lying between them. This CDR3 is 14 amino acids long. CDR1 is MNHEY and CDR2 is SMNVEV in the germline V gene (reference sequence). This CDR3 reads CASSLGGWSKPQHF. CDR3 nucleotide sequence: TGTGCCAGCAGTTTAGGGGGGTGGAGTAAGCCCCAGCATTTT.

Regarding this clone: Other nucleotide sequences in the sample specify the same CDR3. The chain carries TRBV6-5 and TRBJ2-3; a possible D gene is TRBD2 (6 bases). With 6 bases removed from V and 1 base from J, the gap between germline ends came to 8 bases. CDR3 length equals 13 residues. CDR1 and CDR2 from the germline V gene are MNHEY and SVGAGI. DNA for the CDR3: TGTGCCAGCAGGGGGGGAGGCACAGATACGCAGTATTTT. Protein sequence: CASRGGGTDTQYF.

The V call is TRBV18, the J call TRBJ2-5; TRBD2 agrees at 12 bases. V lost 2 bases to trimming and J lost 2 bases; unmatched junction nucleotides: 9. CDR1 is KGHSH and CDR2 is LQKENI in the germline V gene. The CDR3 has 18 amino acids. CDR3 amino acids: CASSPKETSGSYQETQYF. CDR3 in DNA: TGTGCCAGCTCACCAAAGGAGACTAGCGGGAGTTATCAAGAGACCCAGTACTTC.

The V call is TRBV6-5, the J call TRBJ2-1; no clear D. V was shortened by 5 bases and J by 2 bases, with 7 bases between the two germline ends. This CDR3 region has 13 residues. Germline CDR1 is MNHEY and CDR2 is SVGAGI. The CDR3: CASSSTAYNEQFF. The CDR3 nucleotides read TGTGCCAGCAGTAGTACAGCCTACAATGAGCAGTTCTTC.

The chain employs TRBV28 and TRBJ2-7; perhaps TRBD2 as D (6 bases). This CDR3 region has 14 residues. V lost 10 bases, J lost 0 bases, and 16 bases lay in between. Germline V CDR1 and CDR2: MDHEN, SYDVKM. CDR3 region: CATRWWGDSYEQYF. CDR3 nucleotides: TGTGCCACCAGGTGGTGGGGGGACTCCTACGAGCAGTACTTC.

V and J are TRBV5-1 and TRBJ2-1, with 7 bases aligning to TRBD2. Per germline, CDR1 SGHRS and CDR2 YFSETQ. This CDR3 contains 16 residues. The junction had 8 bases not matched to a gene; V was cut back by 4 bases and J by 1 base. This chain's CDR3 is CASSVPGGGSYNEQFF. CDR3 nucleotides: TGCGCCAGCAGCGTCCCGGGAGGTGGGTCCTACAATGAGCAGTTCTTC.

This rearrangement joins TRBV7-9 to TRBJ2-3, with 11 bases fitting TRBD2. The CDR3 extends over 16 amino acids. CDR1 and CDR2 from the germline V gene are SEHNR and FQNEAQ (reference sequence). J lost 6 bases, V lost 5 bases, and 10 bases had no gene match. The CDR3 loop is CASSRGTSGPRDTQYF. The CDR3 bases are TGTGCCAGCAGCCGAGGGACTAGCGGTCCCAGGGATACGCAGTATTTT.

The chain employs TRBV28 and TRBJ2-7; D ambiguous. Trimming cost V 1 base and J 1 base, with 8 bases left between them. The germline V gene encodes CDR1 MDHEN and CDR2 SYDVKM. The length of the CDR3 is 14 residues. CDR3 residues: CASSLLRDSYEQYF. DNA of the CDR3: TGTGCCAGCAGTTTATTAAGAGATTCCTACGAGCAGTACTTC.

This chain links TRBV5-6 with TRBJ1-2; 10 nucleotides line up with TRBD1. The CDR3 has 14 amino acids. Germline CDR1 is SGHDT and CDR2 is YYEEEE. The V gene end was trimmed by 2 bases and the J gene end by 7 bases; junction bases not matched to a gene: 5. The CDR3: CASSFWTGGRGYTF. The CDR3 coding sequence is TGTGCCAGCAGCTTTTGGACAGGGGGACGTGGCTACACCTTC. Variable domain in full (rest from reference TRBV5-6 and TRBJ1-2): DAGVTQSPTHLIKTRGQQVTLRCSPKSGHDTVSWYQQALGQGPQFIFQYYEEEERQRGNFPDRFSGHQFPNYSSELNVNALLLGDSALYLCASSFWTGGRGYTFGSGTRLTVV.

The genes are TRBV9 and TRBJ2-1; 7 bases map to TRBD2. V shed 3 bases and J 5 bases; nucleotides not matched to a gene: 8. Per germline, CDR1 SGDLS and CDR2 YYNGEE. CDR3 length: 15 residues. The CDR3 sequence: CASSAVGGRDNEQFF. DNA for the CDR3: TGTGCCAGCAGCGCCGTGGGCGGGAGAGACAATGAGCAGTTCTTC.

The chain is built from TRBV10-3 and TRBJ2-7; D uncertain. Germline V CDR1 and CDR2: ENHRY, SYGVKD. V was trimmed by 3 bases and J by 3 bases, leaving 15 bases between them. This CDR3 is built from 15 residues. Written as DNA, the CDR3 is TGTGCCATCAGTGATGCGCCAGGTACCTTCTACGAGCAGTACTTC. Encoded protein: CAISDAPGTFYEQYF.